This entry lists 29 T cell receptor beta chains sequenced from one sample in a study of CD8+CD57+ T cells in acquired aplastic anemia. Those patients picked for sequencing had displayed CD8+CD57+ cell expansion on flow cytometry. CDR3 and TCR beta VDJ profiling relied on a genomic DNA template. In TCRdb, the reads were re-called with MiXCR into one record per CDR3 protein. The data show about 290,000 distinct CDR3 sequences, roughly 61% seen once. The material sequenced was sorted CD4+, CD8+, or CD8+CD57+ T cells (not recorded which) from PBMCs. The source is a human donor with aplastic anemia.

Details on this clonotype: Since the CDR3 does not end with the conserved phenylalanine or tryptophan, this likely comes from a read error. The chain couples TRBV7-9 to TRBJ1-1, with D possibly being TRBD1 (6 bases). The CDR3 has 14 amino acids. The germline V gene encodes CDR1 SEHNR and CDR2 FQNEAQ (reference sequence). Trimming took off 5 bases at V and 8 bases at J, with 18 bases between the two ends. The CDR3 bases are TGTGCCAGCAGCCTAGGACAGATGCGGGGAGAAGCTTTCATT. Translated, it gives CASSLGQMRGEAFI.

There are many counts of this clonotype. V is TRBV20-1 and J is TRBJ2-7; D is ambiguous. The CDR3 is 13 amino acids. V gave up 5 bases and J gave up 4 bases, with 15 bases separating them. Germline-derived CDR1 and CDR2 are DFQATT and SNEGSKA (reference sequence). CDR3 nucleotides: TGCAGTGCTCCTGACCCTCCCCGTTACGAGCAGTACTTC. This sequence encodes CSAPDPPRYEQYF.

This clonotype came up a few times. The gene calls are TRBV9 and TRBJ2-7, with D unresolved. The germline V and J ends were trimmed by 3 bases and 2 bases, with 9 bases remaining between them. Germline loops: CDR1 SGDLS, CDR2 YYNGEE. The CDR3 sequence is 13 residues long. CDR3 loop: CASSGHLPYEQYF. The CDR3 coding sequence is TGTGCCAGCAGCGGACATCTACCCTACGAGCAGTACTTC.

This clonotype has more than one count but fewer than ten. DNA of the CDR3: TGTGCCAGCTCACAGGGGACAGGGCAAGAGACCCAGTACTTC. This codes for CASSQGTGQETQYF. The rearrangement joins TRBV18 to TRBJ2-5, with 9 bases lining up with TRBD1. Germline loops: CDR1 KGHSH, CDR2 LQKENI. Trimming took 4 bases from V and 2 from J; bases not matched to a gene: 2. This CDR3 contains 14 residues.

The chain uses TRBV7-8 and TRBJ1-2, with D possibly being TRBD1 (5 bases). V shed 2 bases and J shed 12 bases, with 16 bases lying between them. Germline lookup yields CDR1 SGHVS and CDR2 FQNEAQ. The CDR3 extends over 13 amino acids. The CDR3 loop is CASSLLTVSGNTF. CDR3 nucleotide sequence: TGTGCCAGCAGCTTACTGACAGTCTCTGGAAACACCTTC.

There are many counts of this clonotype. This rearrangement joins TRBV7-3 to TRBJ2-7; 11 bases are a match to TRBD2. CDR1 is SGHTA and CDR2 is FQGTGA in the germline V gene. V was pared by 4 bases and J by 0 bases, with 11 bases of the junction left unmatched. The CDR3 extends over 18 amino acids. The CDR3 here is CASSYDPGTSGVSYEQYF. The CDR3 region has the DNA TGTGCCAGCAGCTACGACCCCGGGACTAGCGGTGTCTCCTACGAGCAGTACTTC. The variable domain in full, with the rest retrieved from reference TRBV7-3 and TRBJ2-7, is GAGVSQTPSNKVTEKGKYVELRCDPISGHTALYWYRQSLGQGPEFLIYFQGTGAADDSGLPNDRFFAVRPEGSVSTLKIQRTERGDSAVYLCASSYDPGTSGVSYEQYFGPGTRLTVT.

This clonotype was seen a handful of times. The chain couples TRBV10-3 to TRBJ1-5; weak D call: TRBD1 (5 bases). Germline values: CDR1 ENHRY, CDR2 SYGVKD. Between the trimmed V and J ends, which lost 3 bases and 0 bases, there was a span of 12 bases. The length of the CDR3 is 16 residues. CDR3 residues: CAISEGATNSNQPQHF. The CDR3 DNA reads TGTGCCATCAGTGAAGGGGCGACAAATAGCAATCAGCCCCAGCATTTT.

This clonotype was recorded a few times. V usage is TRBV7-8 and J usage is TRBJ2-7; weak D call: TRBD2 (6 bases). Germline CDR1 SGHVS, CDR2 FQNEAQ. The CDR3 sequence is 15 residues long. Trimming left V 2 bases short and J 2 bases short, with 13 bases between. CDR3 nucleotides: TGTGCCAGCAGCTTACGACTAGGCAGCCCCTACGAGCAGTACTTC. Translating gives CASSLRLGSPYEQYF.

This clonotype showed up many times. The chain has TRBV20-1 and TRBJ1-3; D not certain. This CDR3 spans 15 amino acids. Per the germline V gene, CDR1 is DFQATT and CDR2 is SNEGSKA (reference sequence). V was shortened by 0 bases and J by 2 bases, with 11 bases between the two germline ends. In nucleotides, the CDR3 is TGCAGTGCTAGAGATCTAGGGTCTACTGGAAACACCATATATTTT. Translated, it gives CSARDLGSTGNTIYF.

This chain connects TRBV2 to TRBJ1-6; weak D call: TRBD1 (5 bases). Deletions cut 2 bases from V and 9 bases from J, with 14 bases between. Germline V lookup: CDR1 SNHLY, CDR2 FYNNEI. This CDR3 contains 15 residues. The CDR3 nucleotides are TGTGCCAGCAGTGAAATGGTGGGGGGGAGTTCACCCCTCCACTTT. It is translated as CASSEMVGGSSPLHF.

This clonotype was recorded a few times. The V and J genes are TRBV2 and TRBJ1-2; TRBD1 is a possible D gene (6 bases). V lost 8 bases and J lost 4, with 14 bases in between. Germline values: CDR1 SNHLY, CDR2 FYNNEI. The CDR3 extends over 13 amino acids. The CDR3 is CASDVRGGYGYTF. DNA of the CDR3: TGTGCCAGCGATGTAAGGGGGGGCTATGGCTACACCTTC.

The chain employs TRBV19 and TRBJ2-3; D unresolved. The V gene's germline CDR1 is LNHDA and CDR2 SQIVND (reference sequence). Trimming shortened V by 6 bases and J by 2 bases, and 12 bases separated the two germline ends. The CDR3 spans 14 residues. CDR3 region: CASSLWAHTDTQYF. DNA for the CDR3: TGTGCCAGTAGCTTATGGGCCCACACAGATACGCAGTATTTT.

V and J are TRBV11-2 and TRBJ2-5; 10 nucleotides align to TRBD2. With 5 bases clipped from V and 4 bases from J, the junction kept 7 bases outside the gene matches. Germline values: CDR1 SGHAT, CDR2 FQNNGV. This CDR3 is built from 15 residues. Here the CDR3 reads CASSTSGGAGETQYF. The DNA of the CDR3 is TGTGCCAGCAGCACAAGCGGGGGGGCCGGAGAGACCCAGTACTTC. The full variable domain, in which reference TRBV11-2 and TRBJ2-5 provide the parts outside the CDR3, is EAGVAQSPRYKIIEKRQSVAFWCNPISGHATLYWYQQILGQGPKLLIQFQNNGVVDDSQLPKDRFSAERLKGVDSTLKIQPAKLEDSAVYLCASSTSGGAGETQYFGPGTRLLVL.

This clonotype was detected ten times or more. The chain joins TRBV24-1 to TRBJ2-7; tentatively, D is TRBD1 (8 bases). The CDR3 is 16 amino acids. The V end was cut by 9 bases, the J end by 2 bases, with 22 bases between. In germline, CDR1 is KGHDR, CDR2 SFDVKD. Here the CDR3 DNA reads TGTGCCACCTACGGGGGGAGGGACAGGATACCCTACGAGCAGTACTTC. Translation: CATYGGRDRIPYEQYF.

V is TRBV11-2 and J is TRBJ1-4; no reliable D call. Germline CDR1 SGHAT, CDR2 FQNNGV. This CDR3 region has 13 residues. V was trimmed by 6 bases and J by 6 bases, leaving 11 bases between them. DNA of the CDR3: TGTGCCAGCAGGCCACCCTCCCATGAAAAACTGTTTTTT. Its translation: CASRPPSHEKLFF.

The chain links TRBV7-2 to TRBJ2-5; D is possibly TRBD1 (5 bases). This CDR3 has 15 amino acids. The germline gives CDR1 SGHTA, CDR2 FQGNSA. The germline V and J ends were trimmed by 4 bases and 2 bases, with 14 bases remaining between them. The CDR3, as DNA: TGTGCCAGCAGCTCACAAAGACAGCCTCAAGAGACCCAGTACTTC. Translating it yields CASSSQRQPQETQYF.

The genes are TRBV15 and TRBJ2-7, with TRBD1 matching 7 bases. The CDR3 totals 14 residues. Germline V lookup: CDR1 LNHNV, CDR2 YYDKDF (reference sequence). J lost 11 bases, V lost 0 bases, and 10 bases had no gene match. In DNA, the CDR3 is TGTGCCACCAGCAGAGAAGGGGGCACATTTCCGGAGTACTTC. This sequence encodes CATSREGGTFPEYF.

This clonotype was observed a few times. The chain recombines TRBV2 with TRBJ1-4; D perhaps matches TRBD1 (5 bases). The CDR3 contains 15 residues. Trimming left V 2 bases short and J 8 bases short, with 15 bases between. Germline lookup yields CDR1 SNHLY and CDR2 FYNNEI. DNA for the CDR3: TGTGCCAGCAGTGAAACTGGGGGGAAAGACGAAAAACTGTTTTTT. Translating gives CASSETGGKDEKLFF.

Turning to this clonotype: Mismatch with germline at one junction end may stem from a read error. This chain links TRBV19 with TRBJ2-1, with D hard to call. CDR1 is LNHDA, CDR2 SQIVND, per germline (reference sequence). This CDR3 is built from 14 residues. CDR3 in DNA: TGTGCCAGCAGTATCAGTGGCCGAAGCAATGAGCAGTTCTTC. Translation: CASSISGRSNEQFF.

This clonotype was detected once. The chain is built from TRBV2 and TRBJ2-7; no clear D gene. Trimming removed 7 bases at V and 2 bases at J, with 12 bases between. The CDR3 is 13 residues long. Per the germline V gene, CDR1 is SNHLY and CDR2 is FYNNEI. The CDR3 region is CASTLELTYEQYF. The CDR3 DNA reads TGTGCCAGCACCCTGGAGTTAACCTACGAGCAGTACTTC.

The chain has TRBV20-1 and TRBJ1-1, with unresolved D. The CDR3 contains 14 residues. CDR1 DFQATT and CDR2 SNEGSKA come from the germline V gene (reference sequence). Trimming stripped 2 bases from V and 1 base from J, with 11 bases between. CDR3 loop: CSARREGANTEAFF. As DNA, the CDR3 is TGCAGTGCTAGAAGGGAGGGAGCGAACACTGAAGCTTTCTTT.

To note about this clonotype: At one of its ends the junction is not consistent with the germline gene, which may arise from a read error. This chain uses TRBV25-1 with TRBJ2-2; D might be TRBD1 (5 bases). The CDR3 is 15 amino acids. Looked up from germline, CDR1 is MGHDK and CDR2 is SYGVNS. In DNA, the CDR3 is TGTACCAGCAGTGAAAGAACAGGGAACACCGGGGAGCTGTTTTTT. Amino acid sequence: CTSSERTGNTGELFF.

About this clonotype itself: The germline gene is not matched at one end of the junction; a read error may be the cause. V and J are TRBV20-1 and TRBJ2-7, with 10 positions matching TRBD2. This CDR3 has 14 amino acids. The germline V gene encodes CDR1 DFQATT and CDR2 SNEGSKA (reference sequence). The chain's CDR3 is CSASDPSGRGEQCF. The CDR3, as DNA: TGCAGTGCTAGCGATCCTAGCGGGAGAGGGGAGCAGTGCTTC.

This clonotype was seen only once. The chain links TRBV25-1 to TRBJ1-1, with 7 bases identical to TRBD1. The CDR3 is 16 residues long. Germline V gene data show CDR1 as MGHDK and CDR2 as SYGVNS. V lost 6 bases to trimming and J lost 2 bases; unmatched junction nucleotides: 12. The CDR3 spells CASSQTGTVSNTEAFF. Written as DNA, the CDR3 is TGTGCCAGCAGCCAGACAGGGACGGTTTCTAACACTGAAGCTTTCTTT.

The chain is built from TRBV7-8 and TRBJ1-1; no firm D call. This CDR3 spans 13 amino acids. CDR1 and CDR2 (germline): SGHVS, FQNEAQ. The V gene lost 3 bases and the J gene lost 5 bases, with 10 bases spanning the gap. The CDR3 DNA reads TGTGCCAGCAGCTTCTTCGGGGAAACTGAAGCTTTCTTT. Translated, it gives CASSFFGETEAFF.

The gene calls are TRBV5-1 and TRBJ2-6; no reliable D call. This CDR3 is 15 amino acids long. V dropped 0 bases and J dropped 3 bases, with 7 bases sitting between them. In germline, CDR1 is SGHRS, CDR2 YFSETQ. CDR3 coding DNA: TGCGCCAGCAGCTTGGAAGGGTATGGGGCCAACGTCCTGACTTTC. Residues: CASSLEGYGANVLTF.

This clonotype has ten or more counts. V usage is TRBV2 and J usage is TRBJ1-1, with D possibly being TRBD1 (5 bases). Germline lookup yields CDR1 SNHLY and CDR2 FYNNEI. V dropped 3 bases and J dropped 3 bases, with 11 bases sitting between them. This CDR3 contains 14 residues. The DNA of the CDR3 is TGTGCCAGCAGTGATCAGGGAGGGGACACTGAAGCTTTCTTT. This gives the protein CASSDQGGDTEAFF.

This chain's CDR3 is CASSDGPSITDTQYF. For the CDR3, the DNA is TGTGCCAGCAGTGACGGACCGTCAATCACAGATACGCAGTATTTT. This sequence joins TRBV2 and TRBJ2-3; D remains unclear. Looked up from germline, CDR1 is SNHLY and CDR2 is FYNNEI. This CDR3 has 15 amino acids. The V gene lost 3 bases and the J gene lost 2 bases, with 12 bases spanning the gap.

This clonotype was found once. The chain has TRBV2 and TRBJ2-7, with D perhaps matching TRBD1 (6 bases). This CDR3 region has 14 residues. Germline values: CDR1 SNHLY, CDR2 FYNNEI. Trimming removed 8 bases at V and 3 bases at J, with 17 bases between. CDR3 region: CASSPGHLIYEQYF. DNA for the CDR3: TGTGCCAGCTCACCGGGACACCTAATCTACGAGCAGTACTTC. The full variable domain, in which reference TRBV2 and TRBJ2-7 provide the parts outside the CDR3, is EPEVTQTPSHQVTQMGQEVILRCVPISNHLYFYWYRQILGQKVEFLVSFYNNEISEKSEIFDDQFSVERPDGSNFTLKIRSTKLEDSAMYFCASSPGHLIYEQYFGPGTRLTVT.